The 16 T cell receptor beta chains in this list originate from one sample, sequenced in a study of T cells in localized non-small cell lung cancer. Profiled with immunoSEQ multiplex PCR; TCRdb holds only in-frame clones, not every one. This sample has tens of thousands of clones, with approximately 84% found just once. Sample: peripheral blood, taken before any cancer treatment. The receptors were gathered from a man between 35 and 75 years old with stage I lung adenocarcinoma.

The chain uses TRBV7-6 and TRBJ2-7; perhaps TRBD1 as D (6 bases). Germline V gene sequence: CDR1 SGHVS, CDR2 FNYEAQ. The CDR3 sequence is 15 residues long. V shed 0 bases and J shed 2 bases, with 11 bases lying between them. CDR3 amino acids: CASSLAAGATYEQYF. The CDR3 coding sequence is TGTGCCAGCAGCTTAGCTGCAGGGGCCACCTACGAGCAGTACTTC.

The chain combines TRBV19 with TRBJ1-1, with D possibly TRBD1 on 6 matching bases. The length of the CDR3 is 12 residues. Per germline, CDR1 LNHDA and CDR2 SQIVND (reference sequence). V shed 9 bases and J shed 1 base, with 9 bases lying between them. CDR3: CASVGGNTEAFF. CDR3 sequence (DNA): TGTGCCAGCGTAGGGGGGAACACTGAAGCTTTCTTT.

The rearrangement links TRBV2 to TRBJ1-6, with D possibly matching TRBD1 (6 bases). Trimming removed 10 bases at V and 8 bases at J, with 15 bases between. This CDR3 region has 13 residues. Per the germline V gene, CDR1 is SNHLY and CDR2 is FYNNEI. CDR3 nucleotides: TGTGCCACCCAAGCCAGGGGACATTCACCCCTCCACTTT. This codes for CATQARGHSPLHF.

The V and J genes are TRBV19 and TRBJ2-1, with TRBD2 identical over 13 bases. V was clipped by 5 bases and J by 5 bases; unmatched bases: 12. Germline V gene sequence: CDR1 LNHDA, CDR2 SQIVND (reference sequence). This CDR3 is 18 amino acids long. In DNA, the CDR3 is TGTGCCAGTAGTTTCCGGACTAGCGGGAGAGGGGGGCACAATGAGCAGTTCTTC. The encoded protein is CASSFRTSGRGGHNEQFF. The full variable domain, in which reference TRBV19 and TRBJ2-1 provide the parts outside the CDR3, is DGGITQSPKYLFRKEGQNVTLSCEQNLNHDAMYWYRQDPGQGLRLIYYSQIVNDFQKGDIAEGYSVSREKKESFPLTVTSAQKNPTAFYLCASSFRTSGRGGHNEQFFGPGTRLTVL.

The chain couples TRBV7-2 to TRBJ1-4; D remains ambiguous. V lost 0 bases, J lost 7 bases, and 15 bases lay in between. In germline, CDR1 is SGHTA, CDR2 FQGNSA. The CDR3 covers 16 residues. The CDR3 region has the DNA TGTGCCAGCAGCTTAGCTTTAGTCACCCTGAGTGAAAAACTGTTTTTT. This translates into CASSLALVTLSEKLFF.

The chain recombines TRBV5-4 with TRBJ1-2; D call uncertain. Germline CDR1 SGHNT, CDR2 YYREEE (reference sequence). CDR3 length: 15 residues. The ends were cut back, 4 bases at V and 6 bases at J, with 19 bases in the middle. The CDR3 protein is CASSPFPDAADGYTF. CDR3 nucleotides: TGTGCCAGCAGCCCCTTTCCGGACGCCGCCGATGGCTACACCTTC.

The chain carries TRBV19 and TRBJ2-1, with D tentatively TRBD1 (6 bases). Trimming removed 4 bases from V and 9 bases from J, with 16 bases in between. The CDR3 extends over 14 amino acids. CDR1 and CDR2 from the germline V gene are LNHDA and SQIVND (reference sequence). CDR3 sequence: CASSTQGSMSEQFF. The CDR3 coding sequence is TGTGCCAGTAGTACTCAGGGGAGTATGAGTGAGCAGTTCTTC.

This chain connects TRBV19 to TRBJ2-3; TRBD2 matches 8 bases. Per the germline V gene, CDR1 is LNHDA and CDR2 is SQIVND (reference sequence). Germline trimming cut 6 bases from V and 5 bases from J; bases unmatched to any gene: 10. The CDR3 contains 15 residues. CDR3 sequence: CASRTGREGRDTQYF. The CDR3 DNA follows: TGTGCCAGTAGGACAGGTCGGGAGGGGCGAGATACGCAGTATTTT.

J is TRBJ2-7 and V is TRBV7-9; D call uncertain. The CDR3 has 12 amino acids. Trimming left V 2 bases short and J 4 bases short, with 6 bases between. Germline CDR1 reads SEHNR; CDR2 reads FQNEAQ (reference sequence). CDR3 in amino acids: CASSLIGYEQYF. DNA for the CDR3: TGTGCCAGCAGCTTAATAGGTTACGAGCAGTACTTC.

This chain links TRBV5-1 with TRBJ1-1; 9 nucleotides match TRBD1. Germline V gene data show CDR1 as SGHRS and CDR2 as YFSETQ. V dropped 4 bases and J dropped 3; count of bases not matched to a gene: 4. This CDR3 region has 14 residues. The CDR3 region is CASSKDRGHTEAFF. The CDR3 region has the DNA TGCGCCAGCAGCAAGGACAGGGGCCACACTGAAGCTTTCTTT. Supplemented by reference TRBV5-1 and TRBJ1-1, the full variable domain reads KAGVTQTPRYLIKTRGQQVTLSCSPISGHRSVSWYQQTPGQGLQFLFEYFSETQRNKGNFPGRFSGRQFSNSRSEMNVSTLELGDSALYLCASSKDRGHTEAFFGQGTRLTVV.

This clone was recorded a few times. The rearrangement uses TRBV15 and TRBJ2-3, with unresolved D. V lost 1 base to trimming and J lost 6 bases, with 5 bases between them. From germline, CDR1 is LNHNV and CDR2 YYDKDF (reference sequence). The CDR3 runs to 12 residues. The CDR3: CATSRAADTQYF. The CDR3 nucleotides read TGTGCCACCAGCAGAGCGGCGGATACGCAGTATTTT.

This clone was counted only a few times. This chain connects TRBV7-3 to TRBJ2-5; D perhaps matches TRBD2 (6 bases). The CDR3 spans 15 residues. The germline V gene encodes CDR1 SGHTA and CDR2 FQGTGA. Trimming removed 2 bases at V and 2 bases at J, with 12 bases between. CDR3 loop: CASSLLSGRQETQYF. CDR3 bases: TGTGCCAGCAGCTTATTGTCAGGGAGGCAAGAGACCCAGTACTTC. Variable domain in full (rest from reference TRBV7-3 and TRBJ2-5): GAGVSQTPSNKVTEKGKYVELRCDPISGHTALYWYRQSLGQGPEFLIYFQGTGAADDSGLPNDRFFAVRPEGSVSTLKIQRTERGDSAVYLCASSLLSGRQETQYFGPGTRLLVL.

V gene TRBV6-1 combines with J gene TRBJ1-1; no firm D call. The V gene lost 7 bases and the J gene lost 1 base, with 10 bases spanning the gap. The CDR3 is made up of 13 amino acids. CDR1 MNHNS and CDR2 SASEGT come from the germline V gene. The CDR3 nucleotides are TGTGCCAGCACCACCACGGCGAACACTGAAGCTTTCTTT. Translating it yields CASTTTANTEAFF.

CDR3 loop: CSVTTRRRRGVHNEQFF. CDR3 nucleotide sequence: TGCAGCGTTACAACCCGCCGGAGGAGGGGTGTTCACAATGAGCAGTTCTTC. This chain joins TRBV29-1 and TRBJ2-1, with TRBD2 as a possible D gene (6 bases). The germline V gene has CDR1 SQVTM and CDR2 ANQGSEA. The ends were cut back, 5 bases at V and 5 bases at J, with 25 bases in the middle. The CDR3 consists of 17 residues.

This chain uses TRBV19 with TRBJ1-1; 7 nucleotides align to TRBD1. The ends lost 1 base at V and 5 bases at J; junction bases unmatched: 4. The CDR3 spans 14 residues. Germline assignment: CDR1 LNHDA and CDR2 SQIVND (reference sequence). The CDR3 is CASSIGPDRTEAFF. CDR3 bases: TGTGCCAGTAGTATAGGACCGGACAGGACTGAAGCTTTCTTT.

V usage is TRBV7-9 and J usage is TRBJ2-3; D is uncertain. Per the germline V gene, CDR1 is SEHNR and CDR2 is FQNEAQ (reference sequence). V lost 8 bases and J lost 4, with 13 bases in between. This CDR3 contains 13 residues. The CDR3 spells CASDIPSPDTQYF. In DNA form, the CDR3 reads TGTGCCAGCGACATACCTTCACCAGATACGCAGTATTTT. Full variable domain (outside the CDR3, taken from reference TRBV7-9 and TRBJ2-3): DTGVSQNPRHKITKRGQNVTFRCDPISEHNRLYWYRQTLGQGPEFLTYFQNEAQLEKSRLLSDRFSAERPKGSFSTLEIQRTEQGDSAMYLCASDIPSPDTQYFGPGTRLTVL.